The clone carrying this T cell receptor beta chain was seen more than once but under ten times. Antigen unknown. The sample originates from a study of CD8 T cells in ankylosing spondylitis. General study points: Made up of 7 to 9 highly homologous variants, a TCR beta motif appeared characteristic of ankylosing spondylitis blood. Disease-linked clones bore a CD8+ phenotype, appearing relatively rarely in peripheral blood.

TCRdb reanalysed the 5' RACE reads using MiXCR and keeps one entry per CDR3 protein. The table shows some 330,000 distinct CDR3 sequences, with under 8.5% occurring only once. The TCR sequence derives from a male donor with ankylosing spondylitis. Material for sequencing was blood, either unsorted or a sorted T cell fraction (not recorded which).

CDR3 sequence: CSAYPPAGALAKNIQYF. DNA of the CDR3: TGCAGTGCCTATCCTCCCGCCGGGGCACTGGCCAAAAACATTCAGTACTTC. The chain has TRBV20-1 and TRBJ2-4; D tentatively fits TRBD1 or TRBD2 (5 bases each). CDR3 length: 17 residues. Germline V CDR1 and CDR2: DFQATT, SNEGSKA (reference sequence). V was cut by 6 bases and J by 1 base, with 22 bases left in between.